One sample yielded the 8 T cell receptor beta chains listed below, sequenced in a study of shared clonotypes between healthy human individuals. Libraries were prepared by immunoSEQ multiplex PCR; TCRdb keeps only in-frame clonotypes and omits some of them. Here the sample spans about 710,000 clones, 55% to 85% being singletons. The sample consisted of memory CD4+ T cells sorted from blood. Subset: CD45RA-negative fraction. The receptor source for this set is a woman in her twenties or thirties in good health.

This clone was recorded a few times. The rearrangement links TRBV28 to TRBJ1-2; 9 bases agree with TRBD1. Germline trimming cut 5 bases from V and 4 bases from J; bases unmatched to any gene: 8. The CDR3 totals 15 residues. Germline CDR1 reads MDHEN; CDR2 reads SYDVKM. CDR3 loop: CASSRGQGRGYGYTF. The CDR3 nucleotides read TGTGCCAGCAGTAGGGGACAGGGTCGTGGCTATGGCTACACCTTC.

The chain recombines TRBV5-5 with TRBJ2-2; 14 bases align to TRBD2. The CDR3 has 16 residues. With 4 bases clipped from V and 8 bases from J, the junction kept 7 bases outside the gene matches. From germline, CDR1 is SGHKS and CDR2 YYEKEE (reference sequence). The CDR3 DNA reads TGTGCCAGCAGCCCCGGGACTAGCGGGAGTAGAGGGGAGCTGTTTTTT. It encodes CASSPGTSGSRGELFF.

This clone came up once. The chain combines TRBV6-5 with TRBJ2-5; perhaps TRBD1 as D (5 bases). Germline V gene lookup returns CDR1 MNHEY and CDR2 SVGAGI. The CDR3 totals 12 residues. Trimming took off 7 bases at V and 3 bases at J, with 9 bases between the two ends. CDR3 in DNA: TGTGCCAGCACGGACACCAAAGAGACCCAGTACTTC. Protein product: CASTDTKETQYF.

The CDR3 DNA reads TGCGCCAGCAGCTTGGACTGGGGGACAGATACGCAGTATTTT. Protein sequence: CASSLDWGTDTQYF. This chain connects TRBV5-1 to TRBJ2-3; D tentatively reads TRBD1 or TRBD2 (5 bases each). Germline CDR1 is SGHRS and CDR2 is YFSETQ. This CDR3 has 14 residues. Trimming removed 0 bases from V and 3 bases from J, with 8 bases in between.

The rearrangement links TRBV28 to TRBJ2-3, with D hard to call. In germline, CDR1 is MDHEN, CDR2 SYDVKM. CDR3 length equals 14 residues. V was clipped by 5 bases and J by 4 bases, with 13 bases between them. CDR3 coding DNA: TGTGCCAGCAGTGAGACGAGTAACCCAGATACGCAGTATTTT. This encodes CASSETSNPDTQYF.

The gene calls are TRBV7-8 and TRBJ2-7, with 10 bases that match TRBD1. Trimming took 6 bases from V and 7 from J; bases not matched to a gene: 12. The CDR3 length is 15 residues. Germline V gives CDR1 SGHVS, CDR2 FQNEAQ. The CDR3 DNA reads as TGTGCCAGCAGATCACGACAGGGGGCGCGGGGGGAGCAGTACTTC. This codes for CASRSRQGARGEQYF.

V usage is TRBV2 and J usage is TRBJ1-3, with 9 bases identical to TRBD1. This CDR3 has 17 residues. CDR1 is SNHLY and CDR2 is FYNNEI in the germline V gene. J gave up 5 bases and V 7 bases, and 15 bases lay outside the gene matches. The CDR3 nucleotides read TGTGCCAGCACCCCCCTTCCGGGACAGGGAACGCGAAACACCATATATTTT. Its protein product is CASTPLPGQGTRNTIYF.

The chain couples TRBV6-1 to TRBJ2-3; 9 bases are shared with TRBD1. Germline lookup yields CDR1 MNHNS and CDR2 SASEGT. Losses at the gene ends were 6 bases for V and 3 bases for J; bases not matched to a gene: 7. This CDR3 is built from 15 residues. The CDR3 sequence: CASRTGGVRTDTQYF. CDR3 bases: TGTGCCAGCAGAACAGGGGGCGTGCGGACAGATACGCAGTATTTT.